The next 29 T cell receptor beta chains were all read from a single sample in a study of PD-L1 blockade in urothelial cancer. Clones were read by immunoSEQ multiplex PCR, and TCRdb kept only the in-frame ones, dropping some. Of around 70,000 clones detected, about four fifths appear once; the ten largest clones hold around a tenth. The sample's time point: pretreatment peripheral blood. The source was PBMCs, collected around atezolizumab (anti-PD-L1) treatment. These receptors all come from a woman aged 70-85 years with urothelial cancer.

The CDR3 sequence: CAWSVPPDYNEQFF. As DNA, the CDR3 is TGTGCCTGGAGTGTACCCCCAGACTACAATGAGCAGTTCTTC. The V call is TRBV30, the J call TRBJ2-1, with no clear D. Germline values: CDR1 GTSNPN, CDR2 SVGIG (reference sequence). V lost 0 bases to trimming and J lost 3 bases, with 9 bases between them. The length of the CDR3 is 14 residues.

The CDR3 DNA reads as TGTGCCAGTAGTATAGGCAGGGTAGGTGAGCAGTTCTTC. This translates into CASSIGRVGEQFF. This chain links TRBV19 with TRBJ2-1; tentative D call: TRBD1 (5 bases). V lost 1 base to trimming and J lost 9 bases, with 10 bases between them. Germline-derived CDR1 and CDR2 are LNHDA and SQIVND (reference sequence). This CDR3 comprises 13 residues.

The V and J genes are TRBV28 and TRBJ1-2; TRBD1 agrees at 9 bases. The V and J ends lost 10 bases and 6 bases, in that order; junction bases with no gene match: 12. The CDR3 has 14 amino acids. Germline CDR1 MDHEN, CDR2 SYDVKM. The CDR3 region is CATYFGDRANGYTF. CDR3 coding DNA: TGTGCCACCTACTTTGGGGACAGGGCCAATGGCTACACCTTC.

The V and J genes are TRBV5-5 and TRBJ1-5; maybe TRBD1 (6 bases). Per germline, CDR1 SGHKS and CDR2 YYEKEE (reference sequence). V was clipped by 0 bases and J by 6 bases, with 7 bases between them. This CDR3 contains 13 residues. The CDR3 DNA reads as TGTGCCAGCAGCTTGGTGGGGGCTCAGCCCCAGCATTTT. Translation: CASSLVGAQPQHF.

V is TRBV5-4 and J is TRBJ1-1; D gene ambiguous. From germline, CDR1 is SGHNT and CDR2 YYREEE (reference sequence). The CDR3 consists of 11 residues. V lost 2 bases and J 6 bases, leaving 5 bases between the germline ends. The CDR3 DNA follows: TGTGCCAGCAGCTTAGGAGCTGAAGCTTTCTTT. It encodes CASSLGAEAFF.

The chain employs TRBV9 and TRBJ2-7; tentatively, D is TRBD1 (6 bases). V was shortened by 3 bases and J by 4 bases, with 14 bases between the two germline ends. Germline loops: CDR1 SGDLS, CDR2 YYNGEE. The CDR3 consists of 14 residues. The CDR3 spells CASSASGGGYEQYF. The DNA for the CDR3 is TGTGCCAGCAGCGCCTCTGGGGGCGGGTACGAGCAGTACTTC.

This clone showed up just a few times. The genes are TRBV11-2 and TRBJ1-4; 7 positions match TRBD1. Trimming at V came to 5 bases and at J to 0 bases, leaving 15 bases not matched to a gene. From germline, CDR1 is SGHAT and CDR2 FQNNGV. The CDR3 covers 19 residues. The CDR3 reads CASSPSRGGPRATNEKLFF. The CDR3 nucleotides read TGTGCCAGCAGCCCTTCGCGAGGGGGCCCTAGAGCAACTAATGAAAAACTGTTTTTT.

This rearrangement joins TRBV5-8 to TRBJ2-6, with TRBD1 matching 8 bases. CDR3 size: 16 residues. Germline lookup yields CDR1 SGHTS and CDR2 YDEGEE. J gave up 3 bases and V 1 base, and 3 bases lay outside the gene matches. CDR3 in amino acids: CASSLSGGGGANVLTF. In nucleotides, the CDR3 is TGTGCCAGCAGCTTGTCAGGGGGCGGTGGGGCCAACGTCCTGACTTTC.

V usage is TRBV18 and J usage is TRBJ2-5; possible D gene TRBD2, 6 bases. V shed 1 base and J shed 6 bases, with 15 bases lying between them. The CDR3 contains 15 residues. Germline loops: CDR1 KGHSH, CDR2 LQKENI. CDR3 sequence (DNA): TGTGCCAGCTCACCACTGGTTCTGGGGGGAAAGACCCAGTACTTC. Amino acids: CASSPLVLGGKTQYF.

CDR3 coding DNA: TGTGCCAGCACCCCCCCCGGAGCGGGAGTGGTGTCCTACGAGCAGTACTTC. Translated: CASTPPGAGVVSYEQYF. J is TRBJ2-7 and V is TRBV28; 8 bases are a match to TRBD2. The junction had 15 bases not matched to a gene; V was cut back by 7 bases and J by 1 base. The CDR3 spans 17 residues. Germline loops: CDR1 MDHEN, CDR2 SYDVKM. Full variable domain (outside the CDR3, taken from reference TRBV28 and TRBJ2-7): DVKVTQSSRYLVKRTGEKVFLECVQDMDHENMFWYRQDPGLGLRLIYFSYDVKMKEKGDIPEGYSVSREKKERFSLILESASTNQTSMYLCASTPPGAGVVSYEQYFGPGTRLTVT.

The chain combines TRBV7-2 with TRBJ1-1; tentative D call: TRBD1 (6 bases). The V gene's germline CDR1 is SGHTA and CDR2 FQGNSA. Trimming cost V 5 bases and J 1 base, with 8 bases left between them. The CDR3 totals 13 residues. CDR3 DNA sequence: TGTGCCAGCAGCCCGACAGGGAACACTGAAGCTTTCTTT. Translating gives CASSPTGNTEAFF.

V gene TRBV5-1 combines with J gene TRBJ2-5, with 15 bases lining up with TRBD2. The length of the CDR3 is 18 residues. V shed 0 bases and J 4 bases; nucleotides not matched to a gene: 7. Looked up from germline, CDR1 is SGHRS and CDR2 is YFSETQ. The CDR3 bases are TGCGCCAGCAGCTTGGGACCGGGACTAGCGGGGGGACGAGAGACCCAGTACTTC. It is translated as CASSLGPGLAGGRETQYF.

In its sample, this clone was seen once. The chain couples TRBV29-1 to TRBJ2-1; D ambiguous. Trimming cost V 7 bases and J 2 bases, with 6 bases left between them. CDR3 size: 11 residues. Per germline, CDR1 SQVTM and CDR2 ANQGSEA. CDR3 nucleotide sequence: TGCAGCGCATTCACCTACAATGAGCAGTTCTTC. Translation: CSAFTYNEQFF.

The CDR3: CASSSGGARSVLTF. As DNA, the CDR3 is TGCGCCAGCAGTAGCGGGGGGGCCAGGAGCGTCCTGACTTTC. This chain links TRBV5-1 with TRBJ2-6, with 11 bases fitting TRBD2. The germline gives CDR1 SGHRS, CDR2 YFSETQ. The CDR3 length is 14 residues. V gave up 5 bases and J gave up 12 bases; unmatched junction bases: 7.

V is TRBV5-4 and J is TRBJ2-1; TRBD1 agrees at 9 bases. V was clipped by 2 bases and J by 3 bases; unmatched bases: 3. The CDR3 has 15 amino acids. CDR1 and CDR2 from the germline V gene are SGHNT and YYREEE (reference sequence). The CDR3 protein is CASSFGTGNYNEQFF. The CDR3 region has the DNA TGTGCCAGCAGCTTCGGGACAGGGAACTACAATGAGCAGTTCTTC.

The V and J genes are TRBV19 and TRBJ2-2; D call uncertain. CDR3 size: 12 residues. Germline V gives CDR1 LNHDA, CDR2 SQIVND (reference sequence). V lost 3 bases and J lost 6, with 5 bases in between. The CDR3 coding sequence is TGTGCCAGTAGTATCCGGGCCGGGGAGCTGTTTTTT. This codes for CASSIRAGELFF.

A few counts support this clone. This sequence joins TRBV11-3 and TRBJ2-3; 14 bases are shared with TRBD2. Germline trimming cut 5 bases from V and 0 bases from J; bases unmatched to any gene: 7. The CDR3 totals 18 residues. Germline assignment: CDR1 SGHNT and CDR2 YENEEA. CDR3 sequence reads: CASSHGLAGGPSTDTQYF. DNA for the CDR3: TGTGCCAGCAGCCACGGACTAGCGGGGGGTCCTAGCACAGATACGCAGTATTTT.

The rearrangement joins TRBV29-1 to TRBJ1-4; 9 bases map to TRBD1. Germline values: CDR1 SQVTM, CDR2 ANQGSEA. This CDR3 comprises 14 residues. The V and J ends lost 2 bases and 7 bases, in that order; junction bases with no gene match: 5. The CDR3 is CSVEWGQGGEKLFF. DNA of the CDR3: TGCAGCGTTGAATGGGGACAGGGCGGTGAAAAACTGTTTTTT.

This clone was seen only a few times. This chain connects TRBV7-9 to TRBJ2-7; 7 nucleotides align to TRBD1. This CDR3 has 15 amino acids. V lost 5 bases to trimming and J lost 2 bases; unmatched junction nucleotides: 9. Germline V gene data show CDR1 as SEHNR and CDR2 as FQNEAQ (reference sequence). This chain's CDR3 is CASSPDRVRTYEQYF. The DNA of the CDR3 is TGTGCCAGCAGCCCTGACAGGGTGAGAACCTACGAGCAGTACTTC.

The chain links TRBV18 to TRBJ1-4; 8 positions match TRBD1. V dropped 3 bases and J dropped 8; count of bases not matched to a gene: 14. The CDR3 is made up of 17 amino acids. Germline CDR1 KGHSH, CDR2 LQKENI. CDR3 coding DNA: TGTGCCAGCTCACCGTCTCTGCCCGGACAGGGTAACGAAAAACTGTTTTTT. This codes for CASSPSLPGQGNEKLFF.

This clone showed up just a few times. V and J are TRBV18 and TRBJ2-7, with D maybe TRBD1 (5 bases). V lost 2 bases to trimming and J lost 7 bases, with 12 bases between them. Per germline, CDR1 KGHSH and CDR2 LQKENI. The CDR3 length is 13 residues. The DNA for the CDR3 is TGTGCCAGCTCACCAGCCAGGGCGGCAGAGCAGTACTTC. This gives the protein CASSPARAAEQYF. Full variable domain (rest looked up from reference TRBV18 and TRBJ2-7): NAGVMQNPRHLVRRRGQEARLRCSPMKGHSHVYWYRQLPEEGLKFMVYLQKENIIDESGMPKERFSAEFPKEGPSILRIQQVVRGDSAAYFCASSPARAAEQYFGPGTRLTVT.

The chain joins TRBV27 to TRBJ2-4; 11 nucleotides match TRBD2. V trimming: 5 bases; J trimming: 8 bases; junction bases outside the gene matches: 8. This CDR3 spans 15 amino acids. The germline V gene encodes CDR1 MNHEY and CDR2 SMNVEV (reference sequence). The CDR3 nucleotides read TGTGCCAGCAGTGGGACTAGCGGTGCGGAGGACATTCAGTACTTC. Translating it yields CASSGTSGAEDIQYF.

This clone has only a few counts. As DNA, the CDR3 is TGCGCCAGCAGCCAAGGGATGACTAGCCATAAGAACACCGGGGAGCTGTTTTTT. This encodes CASSQGMTSHKNTGELFF. J is TRBJ2-2 and V is TRBV4-1, with 7 positions matching TRBD2. The germline CDR1 and CDR2 sequences are MGHRA and YSYEKL. The CDR3 length is 18 residues. V lost 1 base, J lost 1 base, and 9 bases stayed unmatched.

The count of this clone is one. V and J are TRBV18 and TRBJ2-3, with D unresolved. Trimming took off 6 bases at V and 0 bases at J, with 4 bases between the two ends. This CDR3 has 12 residues. Per the germline V gene, CDR1 is KGHSH and CDR2 is LQKENI. The CDR3 coding sequence is TGTGCCAGCTCCTCTAGCACAGATACGCAGTATTTT. It yields the protein CASSSSTDTQYF. Looking up the rest from reference TRBV18 and TRBJ2-3 gives the full variable domain: NAGVMQNPRHLVRRRGQEARLRCSPMKGHSHVYWYRQLPEEGLKFMVYLQKENIIDESGMPKERFSAEFPKEGPSILRIQQVVRGDSAAYFCASSSSTDTQYFGPGTRLTVL.

This chain connects TRBV9 to TRBJ1-2; 8 bases match TRBD1. Germline trimming cut 0 bases from V and 8 bases from J; bases unmatched to any gene: 6. This CDR3 contains 14 residues. Germline V CDR1 and CDR2: SGDLS, YYNGEE. The CDR3: CASSVGQGAEGYTF. The CDR3 DNA reads as TGTGCCAGCAGCGTAGGCCAGGGGGCGGAGGGCTACACCTTC. Variable domain in full (rest from reference TRBV9 and TRBJ1-2): DSGVTQTPKHLITATGQRVTLRCSPRSGDLSVYWYQQSLDQGLQFLIQYYNGEERAKGNILERFSAQQFPDLHSELNLSSLELGDSALYFCASSVGQGAEGYTFGSGTRLTVV.

V and J are TRBV20-1 and TRBJ2-3; D gene ambiguous. CDR3 size: 10 residues. V shed 4 bases and J shed 6 bases, with 5 bases lying between them. Germline CDR1 DFQATT, CDR2 SNEGSKA (reference sequence). The CDR3 region is CSATRDTQYF. CDR3 DNA: TGCAGTGCTACCAGGGATACGCAGTATTTT.

The genes are TRBV30 and TRBJ1-2; 7 positions agree with TRBD1. With 7 bases clipped from V and 3 bases from J, the junction kept 11 bases outside the gene matches. In germline, CDR1 is GTSNPN, CDR2 SVGIG (reference sequence). CDR3 size: 14 residues. The CDR3 DNA sequence: TGTGCCTCGGTTCTAGGGGGCGCGCACTATGGCTACACCTTC. Amino acids: CASVLGGAHYGYTF.

V usage is TRBV30 and J usage is TRBJ1-5; TRBD1 matches 7 bases. Germline V lookup: CDR1 GTSNPN, CDR2 SVGIG (reference sequence). V was clipped by 2 bases and J by 7 bases; unmatched bases: 2. CDR3 length: 12 amino acids. The CDR3 loop reads CAWSPQGQPQHF. The CDR3 bases are TGTGCCTGGAGTCCACAGGGGCAGCCCCAGCATTTT.

The chain recombines TRBV4-3 with TRBJ1-3; TRBD1 might be the D (5 bases). Trimming pared 0 bases from V and 0 bases from J, leaving 9 bases between. In germline, CDR1 is LGHNA, CDR2 YSLEER. This CDR3 comprises 16 residues. The CDR3: CASSQDSGGSGNTIYF. In nucleotides, the CDR3 is TGCGCCAGCAGCCAAGATTCGGGGGGCTCTGGAAACACCATATATTTT.